This T cell receptor beta chain was profiled in a study of regulatory and conventional T cells in RAG deficiency. Comment on this clone: The antigen is not known.

Study-level points and caveats: Shorter CDR3s in all patient subsets; >80% Treg-Tconv overlap in Omenn. Other subsets showed around 9.4-fold reductions, but Treg unique TCR beta sequences fell roughly 90-fold in these patients.

Sequenced by immunoSEQ multiplex PCR; TCRdb stores in-frame clones only, minus some. The top ten clones hold approximately 0.16% of a sample with some 31,000 clones, nearly 95% of them seen once. Conventional CD4+ T cells were sorted from blood as CD25-low CD127-high cells. The CDR3 loop spans 14 amino acids. Per the germline V gene, CDR1 is SGHRS and CDR2 is YFSETQ. After removal of 4 bases from V and 5 bases from J, the junction contained 9 bases not matched to a gene. This sample also appeared in a second study, on regulatory T cells. That publication notes: Primers: 52 TRBV forward and 13 TRBJ reverse.

Sequences were obtained from CD25- CD4+ T cells sorted from blood. This clonotype was sampled from a human donor in good health. The chain joins TRBV5-1 to TRBJ2-7; 7 nucleotides agree with TRBD1. CDR3 region: CASSLREGADEQYF. CDR3 DNA sequence: TGCGCCAGCAGCCTCCGTGAGGGGGCGGACGAGCAGTACTTC. The full variable domain, with the rest looked up from reference TRBV5-1 and TRBJ2-7, is KAGVTQTPRYLIKTRGQQVTLSCSPISGHRSVSWYQQTPGQGLQFLFEYFSETQRNKGNFPGRFSGRQFSNSRSEMNVSTLELGDSALYLCASSLREGADEQYFGPGTRLTVT.